This T cell receptor beta chain was captured in a study of blood T cells in healthy people across ages. The second PCR ran about 6 to 11 cycles with a sample-barcoded 5' primer and J-beta primers. Each cDNA molecule, via a template-switch adaptor with 12 random nucleotides, was tagged. Every sample produced at least 2.5 million CDR3-containing paired-end reads. TCRdb re-analysed the 5' RACE reads in MiXCR, keeping a single row per CDR3 protein. The sample contains fewer than 2 million distinct CDR3 sequences, 35% to 50% of which appear only once. Trimming pared 0 bases from V and 8 bases from J, leaving 5 bases between. CDR1 and CDR2 (germline): LGHNA, YSLEER. The CDR3 contains 13 residues. General study findings and limits: From one million sequenced T cells, diversity estimates were lower bounds.

Every donor gave approximately 10 milliliters of peripheral blood. This clonotype appeared a few times. Its antigen is not identified. V is TRBV4-3 and J is TRBJ1-6; no firm D call. The sample taken for sequencing was blood. This clonotype was obtained from a human donor in good health. CDR3 DNA sequence: TGCGCCAGCAGCCAAGATGGGGATTCACCCCTCCACTTT. This encodes CASSQDGDSPLHF.